The 22 T cell receptor beta chains given below trace back to one sample, sequenced in a study of CD8 T cells in Susac syndrome (dated by TCRdb to between 2018 and 2021). The library came from the immunoSEQ multiplex PCR assay. RNA was extracted using the RNeasy kit, and about 0.5 to 1 ug of the RNA was reverse transcribed with random hexamers. In-frame beta chains were kept once TCRdb had trimmed the public reads at Q25 with fastp and called clones with MiXCR. Identical CDR3 proteins give one entry, which carries the most common genes and DNA. In all, the sample holds a few hundred thousand distinct CDR3 sequences, and approximately 95% of those were seen once. Approximately 0.082% of the sample is taken by the ten largest. The sample consisted of CD4+ T cells from PBMCs. These receptors originate from a human donor with multiple sclerosis.

The rearrangement uses TRBV29-1 and TRBJ1-2, with unresolved D. The V end lost 2 bases, the J end lost 2 bases, and 12 bases lay between the germline ends. CDR1 is SQVTM, CDR2 ANQGSEA, per germline. The CDR3 has 14 residues. CDR3 DNA: TGCAGCGTTGAACTCCACACGGCGAACTATGGCTACACCTTC. It specifies CSVELHTANYGYTF.

V gene TRBV12-2 combines with J gene TRBJ2-7; the table's TRBD1 call for D was not verified on the DNA. TRBV12-2 is described as a pseudogene. CDR3 length equals 15 residues. This CDR3 reads CASRSRDRPSYEQYV. The CDR3 DNA sequence: TGTGCAAGTCGCTCCCGGGACAGACCCTCCTACGAGCAGTACGTC.

This chain connects TRBV24-1 to TRBJ2-1; D might be TRBD1 (5 bases). Germline values: CDR1 KGHDR, CDR2 SFDVKD. The CDR3 is 15 residues long. Trimming pared 4 bases from V and 5 bases from J, leaving 14 bases between. CDR3: CATSDPQDIHNEQFF. The CDR3 DNA is TGTGCCACCAGTGACCCCCAGGACATACACAATGAGCAGTTCTTC.

CDR3 in DNA: TGCGCCAGCAGCCAAGAGAACGGGGGGGCCTACGAGCAGTACTTC. Residues: CASSQENGGAYEQYF. J is TRBJ2-7 and V is TRBV4-1; TRBD2 matches at 8 bases. J was trimmed by 2 bases and V by 0 bases; bases with no gene match: 3. The CDR3 contains 15 residues. In germline, CDR1 is MGHRA, CDR2 YSYEKL.

The chain joins TRBV5-4 to TRBJ2-5; TRBD2 might be the D (5 bases). The germline CDR1 and CDR2 sequences are SGHNT and YYREEE (reference sequence). This CDR3 is 14 amino acids long. V was trimmed by 4 bases and J by 4 bases, leaving 14 bases between them. CDR3 sequence: CASSQTRSGETQYF. In DNA form, the CDR3 reads TGTGCCAGCAGCCAAACTAGGAGTGGAGAGACCCAGTACTTC.

The chain has TRBV9 and TRBJ1-1; D gene ambiguous. The germline V gene has CDR1 SGDLS and CDR2 YYNGEE. The V gene lost 0 bases and the J gene lost 5 bases, with 11 bases spanning the gap. This CDR3 has 14 residues. The CDR3 region has the DNA TGTGCCAGCAGCGTAGGGCAGTCGAGGACTGAAGCTTTCTTT. This codes for CASSVGQSRTEAFF.

The chain couples TRBV2 to TRBJ2-3; D possibly corresponds to TRBD2 (6 bases). Germline V CDR1 and CDR2: SNHLY, FYNNEI. The ends were cut back, 5 bases at V and 2 bases at J, with 14 bases in the middle. This CDR3 region has 15 residues. This chain's CDR3 is CASSRLVLDTDTQYF. DNA for the CDR3: TGTGCCAGCAGTAGACTAGTCCTTGACACAGATACGCAGTATTTT.

This sequence joins TRBV29-1 and TRBJ2-3; no clear D. The V gene's germline CDR1 is SQVTM and CDR2 ANQGSEA. Trimming left V 1 base short and J 0 bases short, with 8 bases between. The CDR3 covers 14 residues. The CDR3 DNA is TGCAGCGTTGAAGGTGTTTCTAGCACAGATACGCAGTATTTT. It translates to CSVEGVSSTDTQYF.

The chain recombines TRBV29-1 with TRBJ2-1; D not certain. Trimming shortened V by 0 bases and J by 7 bases, and 10 bases separated the two germline ends. Per the germline V gene, CDR1 is SQVTM and CDR2 is ANQGSEA. The CDR3 loop spans 13 amino acids. The CDR3 protein is CSVEDYSVNEQFF. The CDR3 DNA is TGCAGCGTTGAAGATTATTCCGTGAATGAGCAGTTCTTC.

The J gene is TRBJ2-3, the V gene TRBV29-1; D may be TRBD2 (6 bases). CDR1 is SQVTM, CDR2 ANQGSEA, per germline. The CDR3 consists of 11 residues. Deletions cut 4 bases from V and 15 bases from J, with 17 bases between. The CDR3, as DNA: TGCAGCGTTGGGGTAACGGGGGTTGGCTATTTT. Protein sequence: CSVGVTGVGYF.

The rearrangement links TRBV5-6 to TRBJ1-6, with TRBD1 matching over 8 bases. This CDR3 comprises 16 residues. V gave up 2 bases and J gave up 8 bases; unmatched junction bases: 9. Germline V CDR1 and CDR2: SGHDT, YYEEEE. Written as DNA, the CDR3 is TGTGCCAGCAGCTTTTTTCAATCAGGGGGCGATTCACCCCTCCACTTT. Amino acids: CASSFFQSGGDSPLHF.

V and J are TRBV27 and TRBJ1-1, with a weak D call TRBD1 (5 bases). The V and J ends lost 3 bases and 4 bases respectively, with 9 bases between them. Germline V gene lookup returns CDR1 MNHEY and CDR2 SMNVEV (reference sequence). CDR3 length equals 13 residues. The CDR3 nucleotides read TGTGCCAGCAGTTTTGGGAGGGGCACTGAAGCTTTCTTT. It is translated as CASSFGRGTEAFF.

V and J are TRBV4-2 and TRBJ1-6; D perhaps matches TRBD1 (6 bases). This CDR3 is built from 12 residues. V lost 1 base and J 14 bases, leaving 9 bases between the germline ends. Germline V gene sequence: CDR1 LGHNA, CDR2 YNFKEQ. In DNA form, the CDR3 reads TGTGCCAGCAGCCAAGCAGGGGAGGCCCTCCACTTT. Its protein is CASSQAGEALHF.

The chain is built from TRBV15 and TRBJ1-2; D might be TRBD1 (6 bases). Between the trimmed V and J ends, which lost 9 bases and 0 bases, there was a span of 14 bases. The CDR3 is 14 amino acids. In germline, CDR1 is LNHNV, CDR2 YYDKDF (reference sequence). The CDR3 DNA follows: TGTGCCACAGGAGACAGGATTTCTAACTATGGCTACACCTTC. Amino acid sequence: CATGDRISNYGYTF.

V is TRBV5-4 and J is TRBJ1-2; D remains ambiguous. This CDR3 contains 15 residues. Looked up from germline, CDR1 is SGHNT and CDR2 is YYREEE (reference sequence). V dropped 1 base and J dropped 0 bases, with 10 bases sitting between them. This CDR3 is CASSLRRTTNYGYTF. Here the CDR3 DNA reads TGTGCCAGCAGCTTGCGGAGAACTACTAACTATGGCTACACCTTC.

The chain joins TRBV30 to TRBJ1-6; 8 bases fit TRBD1. CDR1 and CDR2 (germline): GTSNPN, SVGIG (reference sequence). CDR3 length: 13 residues. V dropped 7 bases and J dropped 7; count of bases not matched to a gene: 6. CDR3 sequence (DNA): TGTGCCTTTGGAACAGGGGGAAATTCACCCCTCCACTTT. Translating gives CAFGTGGNSPLHF.

The J gene is TRBJ2-7, the V gene TRBV19; no clear D gene. V shed 4 bases and J shed 3 bases, with 13 bases lying between them. The germline gives CDR1 LNHDA, CDR2 SQIVND (reference sequence). The CDR3 is made up of 14 amino acids. The CDR3 DNA is TGTGCCAGTAGTACACCTCCCTTAATCTACGAGCAGTACTTC. It is translated as CASSTPPLIYEQYF.

The chain recombines TRBV7-2 with TRBJ1-6; D not resolved. Trimming cost V 3 bases and J 10 bases, with 19 bases left between them. The CDR3 has 16 amino acids. CDR1 SGHTA and CDR2 FQGNSA come from the germline V gene. In DNA form, the CDR3 reads TGTGCCAGCAGCTTGATGGCCCACGGTACCCACTCACCCCTCCACTTT. Its protein is CASSLMAHGTHSPLHF.

This clonotype was counted a single time. The gene calls are TRBV6-6 and TRBJ2-7; 8 nucleotides align to TRBD1. CDR3 length: 15 residues. Looked up from germline, CDR1 is MNHNY and CDR2 is SVGAGI (reference sequence). V lost 6 bases and J lost 0; bases outside the gene matches: 7. The DNA for the CDR3 is TGTGCCAGCAGACACCGGGACAGGCTCTCCTACGAGCAGTACTTC. Its translation is CASRHRDRLSYEQYF.

This chain uses TRBV6-6 with TRBJ2-1; 7 bases are shared with TRBD2. CDR3 length: 14 residues. Germline CDR1 MNHNY, CDR2 SVGAGI (reference sequence). V lost 7 bases to trimming and J lost 4 bases; unmatched junction nucleotides: 7. The DNA for the CDR3 is TGTGCCAGCACCCAGCGGGGTTTATACAATGAGCAGTTCTTC. The encoded protein is CASTQRGLYNEQFF.

This clonotype was found once. The chain has TRBV2 and TRBJ2-5; no clear D gene. With 6 bases removed from V and 2 bases from J, the gap between germline ends came to 13 bases. The CDR3 is 14 residues long. The germline V gene has CDR1 SNHLY and CDR2 FYNNEI. The CDR3 loop is CASSAQALQETQYF. In nucleotides, the CDR3 is TGTGCCAGCAGCGCCCAAGCCTTGCAAGAGACCCAGTACTTC.

The CDR3 reads CASSLGQGGKGQYF. The CDR3 coding sequence is TGTGCCAGCAGCTTGGGACAGGGGGGAAAAGGGCAGTACTTC. V and J are TRBV7-9 and TRBJ2-7, with TRBD1 identical over 11 bases. The CDR3 consists of 14 residues. The junction had 7 bases not matched to a gene; V was cut back by 3 bases and J by 9 bases. Germline CDR1 SEHNR, CDR2 FQNEAQ (reference sequence).